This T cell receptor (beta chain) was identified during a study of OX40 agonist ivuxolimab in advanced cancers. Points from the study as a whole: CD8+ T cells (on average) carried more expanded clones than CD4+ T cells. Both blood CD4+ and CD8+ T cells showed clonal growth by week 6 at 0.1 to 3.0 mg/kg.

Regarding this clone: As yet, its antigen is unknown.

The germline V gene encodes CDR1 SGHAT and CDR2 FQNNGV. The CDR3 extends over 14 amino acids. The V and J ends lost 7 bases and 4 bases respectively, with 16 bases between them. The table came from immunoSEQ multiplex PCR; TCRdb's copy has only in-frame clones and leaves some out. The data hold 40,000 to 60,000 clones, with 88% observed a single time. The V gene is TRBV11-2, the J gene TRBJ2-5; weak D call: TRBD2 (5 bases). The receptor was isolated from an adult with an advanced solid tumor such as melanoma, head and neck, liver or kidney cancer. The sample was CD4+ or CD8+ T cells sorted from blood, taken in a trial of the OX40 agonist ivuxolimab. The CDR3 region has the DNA TGTGCCAGCACCCCTGAGAGGGTTTCAGAGACCCAGTACTTC. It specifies CASTPERVSETQYF.